This entry features one T cell receptor (beta chain) sequence. There are 16 residues in the CDR3. The germline gives CDR1 MGHDK, CDR2 SYGVNS. V was pared by 5 bases and J by 1 base, with 8 bases of the junction left unmatched. The sample is drawn from a study of blood T cell repertoires in COVID-19. Study in general: Some COVID-19 samples were acute and others convalescent; all came from the United States, Italy and Spain. PBMCs, B-cell-depleted T cells, or T cells provided the cDNA or gDNA that made up the material.

Study processing details: Quantification of nucleated cells was approximated via reference gene primer amplification. TCRdb keeps only in-frame clones here, not all; method: immunoSEQ multiplex PCR. V and J calls and clone size are given by that table; D and trimming were obtained from the DNA. The sample holds 95,000 or so clones, roughly 90% seen once. The sequence came from a man of 80 years or more with active or convalescent COVID-19. The specimen was peripheral blood. V is TRBV25-1 and J is TRBJ1-2; 9 bases line up with TRBD1. CDR3 nucleotide sequence: TGTGCCAGCAGTAAGGGACAGGGACAGGTTAACTATGGCTACACCTTC. The encoded protein is CASSKGQGQVNYGYTF.